This TCR beta chain was identified during a study of blood T cell repertoires in COVID-19. Study summary: The cDNA or gDNA used as material had been derived from T cells, B-cell-depleted T cells, or PBMCs.

Recruits, aged roughly 18 to 95 years, lived in around 24 US areas. Which cohort a participant joined came from the clinical history participants gave. The protocol was immunoSEQ multiplex PCR, while the TCRdb copy is restricted to in-frame clones and leaves out a portion. This sample has about 430,000 clones, with around 89% found just once. CDR1 KGHSH and CDR2 LQKENI come from the germline V gene. CDR3 size: 16 residues. Trimming shortened V by 4 bases and J by 2 bases, and 17 bases separated the two germline ends. The gene calls are TRBV18 and TRBJ1-1, with D tentatively TRBD1 (6 bases). This clonotype was obtained from a woman younger than 45 with acute COVID-19. The material sequenced was PBMCs or T cells enriched from blood (not recorded which). This CDR3 is CASSLSIGGGNTEAFF. DNA of the CDR3: TGTGCCAGCTCACTGAGCATCGGGGGGGGCAACACTGAAGCTTTCTTT.